The 9 T cell receptor beta chains presented below share a single source sample, sequenced in a study of T cell responses to AZD1222 COVID-19 vaccine. The data were produced by immunoSEQ multiplex PCR, yet TCRdb's version contains in-frame clones alone and is incomplete. Of about 130,000 clones in the sample, roughly 92% were seen once. This material consisted of peripheral blood, taken 28 days after the second AZD1222 dose. The source is an adult who received the AZD1222 COVID-19 vaccine.

This chain joins TRBV7-2 and TRBJ2-3; perhaps TRBD1 as D (5 bases). Germline loops: CDR1 SGHTA, CDR2 FQGNSA. Deletions cut 2 bases from V and 4 bases from J, with 7 bases between. This CDR3 region has 13 residues. For the CDR3, the DNA is TGTGCCAGCAGCTTACGACAGCCAGATACGCAGTATTTT. Its protein product is CASSLRQPDTQYF.

This chain joins TRBV6-4 and TRBJ1-2; no definite D call. This CDR3 contains 15 residues. The germline V and J ends were trimmed by 6 bases and 2 bases, with 16 bases remaining between them. Germline loops: CDR1 MRHNA, CDR2 SNTAGT. The CDR3 here is CASSPLGGKNYGYTF. CDR3 DNA sequence: TGTGCCAGCAGCCCCTTGGGAGGGAAAAACTATGGCTACACCTTC.

This clone was detected a few times. The rearrangement links TRBV9 to TRBJ2-1; D might be TRBD2 (5 bases). In germline, CDR1 is SGDLS, CDR2 YYNGEE. CDR3 size: 14 residues. V lost 4 bases to trimming and J lost 4 bases, with 12 bases between them. The CDR3 DNA reads TGTGCCAGCAGCCCCCGGTGGGAGTACAATGAGCAGTTCTTC. As protein: CASSPRWEYNEQFF.

V usage is TRBV11-1 and J usage is TRBJ2-1; the match to TRBD1 covers 10 bases. CDR1 SGHAT and CDR2 FQDESV come from the germline V gene (reference sequence). The ends lost 5 bases at V and 9 bases at J; junction bases unmatched: 13. The CDR3 spans 16 residues. CDR3 bases: TGTGCCAGCAGCAAAGCCCCGGGACAGGGGTGGGGTGAGCAGTTCTTC. Protein: CASSKAPGQGWGEQFF.

This clone was counted only a few times. The chain has TRBV19 and TRBJ2-7; the D gene is possibly TRBD1 (5 bases). This CDR3 is built from 15 residues. V lost 10 bases and J 0 bases, leaving 19 bases between the germline ends. Looked up from germline, CDR1 is LNHDA and CDR2 is SQIVND (reference sequence). The CDR3 sequence is CATLVWGDGSYEQYF. DNA for the CDR3: TGTGCCACCCTAGTATGGGGCGATGGCTCCTACGAGCAGTACTTC. Full variable domain (remainder filled in from reference TRBV19 and TRBJ2-7): DGGITQSPKYLFRKEGQNVTLSCEQNLNHDAMYWYRQDPGQGLRLIYYSQIVNDFQKGDIAEGYSVSREKKESFPLTVTSAQKNPTAFYLCATLVWGDGSYEQYFGPGTRLTVT.

The chain recombines TRBV9 with TRBJ2-1; 8 bases line up with TRBD2. CDR3 length equals 15 residues. V lost 4 bases to trimming and J lost 9 bases; unmatched junction nucleotides: 12. Germline CDR1 is SGDLS and CDR2 is YYNGEE. The CDR3 region is CASSPGGSVQGEQFF. The CDR3 nucleotides read TGTGCCAGCAGCCCGGGGGGGTCCGTCCAGGGTGAGCAGTTCTTC.

The chain links TRBV7-2 to TRBJ1-5; D not resolved. V gave up 1 base and J gave up 11 bases, with 12 bases separating them. This CDR3 spans 13 amino acids. Germline CDR1 reads SGHTA; CDR2 reads FQGNSA. DNA for the CDR3: TGTGCCAGCAGCTTAGGGTCCCCTAGGACCCAGCATTTT. This encodes CASSLGSPRTQHF.

This clone occurred once. The rearrangement links TRBV6-5 to TRBJ1-1, with D possibly matching TRBD1 (6 bases). CDR1 is MNHEY and CDR2 is SVGAGI in the germline V gene. Trimming shortened V by 4 bases and J by 0 bases, and 12 bases separated the two germline ends. CDR3 length equals 15 residues. Here the CDR3 DNA reads TGTGCCAGCAGTTTGACAGGCCACTTGAACACTGAAGCTTTCTTT. It yields the protein CASSLTGHLNTEAFF.

The chain uses TRBV18 and TRBJ2-1, with no clear D. CDR3 length equals 12 residues. Germline V gene lookup returns CDR1 KGHSH and CDR2 LQKENI. V gave up 2 bases and J gave up 7 bases, with 6 bases separating them. The chain's CDR3 is CASSPNENEQFF. CDR3 DNA: TGTGCCAGCTCACCAAATGAGAATGAGCAGTTCTTC.